This T cell receptor beta chain was obtained from a study of blood T cell repertoires in COVID-19. Overall study context: Samples of COVID-19 (acute and convalescent) were obtained from the United States, Italy and Spain. Nucleic acid was either cDNA or gDNA, and it came from T cells, B-cell-depleted T cells, or PBMCs.

Per the original data handling: Reference gene primer amplification yielded estimated nucleated cell counts. Only in-frame clones appear in the TCRdb table, and some are missing; sequencing was by immunoSEQ multiplex PCR. The DNA gave D and trimming, while V, J and clone size come from that table. The table records some 120,000 clones, approximately 90% of them present only once. The CDR3 length is 14 residues. The V gene end was trimmed by 4 bases and the J gene end by 0 bases; junction bases not matched to a gene: 3. CDR1 is LGHDT and CDR2 is YNNKEL in the germline V gene (reference sequence). The clonotype originates from a human donor with active COVID-19. The donor label of this sample is uncertain. This chain links TRBV3-1 (or the pseudogene TRBV3-2) with TRBJ2-7; 7 bases fit TRBD2. The sample consisted of peripheral blood. DNA of the CDR3: TGTGCCAGCAGCCGGACTAGTCTCTCCTACGAGCAGTACTTC. Its translation is CASSRTSLSYEQYF.